This TCR beta chain comes out of a study of early T cells in non-severe SARS-CoV-2 infection. In this sample, this clonotype turned up many times. Germline assignment: CDR1 MNHEY and CDR2 SVGEGT. The CDR3 runs 15 residues. Trimming stripped 6 bases from V and 0 bases from J, with 12 bases between. Each CDR3 protein gets one entry after TCRdb re-called the 5' RACE reads with MiXCR. There are tens of thousands of distinct CDR3 sequences in the sample; around 4% occur only once, and around 16% lies in the top ten. Sequencing was carried out using whole blood. The sequence derives from an adult who was a healthcare worker with PCR-confirmed SARS-CoV-2 infection or an uninfected control (not recorded which). This rearrangement joins TRBV6-2 or TRBV6-3 to TRBJ1-3; D gene uncertain. The CDR3 here is CASRTDGSSGNTIYF. The CDR3 DNA reads TGTGCCAGCAGAACAGACGGAAGCTCTGGAAACACCATATATTTT.